One and the same sample provided the 22 T cell receptor beta chains below, sequenced in a study of blood T cell repertoires in COVID-19 (TCRdb year 2020). To prepare the library, the immunoSEQ multiplex PCR assay was applied. Entries here come from immuneACCESS through TCRdb and include only in-frame sequences with V and J called. Some clones fail to appear in such tables; in the studies checked, an unresolved V gene covers under half of the shortfall, and the cause of the remainder is unknown. The sample table contains over 95,000 clones; only one count was recorded for roughly 80% of them. Clones ranked in the top ten supply about 1.4% of the sample. The sample consisted of peripheral blood. The origin of the receptors is a man aged 50 to 60 with acute or convalescent COVID-19.

The V and J genes are TRBV6-5 and TRBJ2-4; possible D gene TRBD1, 5 bases. Trimming pared 10 bases from V and 0 bases from J, leaving 10 bases between. The germline CDR1 and CDR2 sequences are MNHEY and SVGAGI. This CDR3 is built from 13 residues. The CDR3 DNA follows: TGTGCCATAGAAGGGGTAGCCAAAAACATTCAGTACTTC. Translating it yields CAIEGVAKNIQYF.

The V call is TRBV2, the J call TRBJ2-1, with TRBD2 as a possible D gene (5 bases). The germline gives CDR1 SNHLY, CDR2 FYNNEI. Trimming shortened V by 7 bases and J by 2 bases, and 15 bases separated the two germline ends. The CDR3 sequence is 15 residues long. Written as DNA, the CDR3 is TGTGCCAGCAAGGAGGCTAGTGGGGCCTACAATGAGCAGTTCTTC. Its translation is CASKEASGAYNEQFF.

The J gene is TRBJ2-1, the V gene TRBV5-4; D is uncertain. V was cut by 2 bases and J by 4 bases, with 7 bases left in between. CDR1 SGHNT and CDR2 YYREEE come from the germline V gene (reference sequence). This CDR3 is built from 13 residues. In DNA form, the CDR3 reads TGTGCCAGCAGCTTATCCAGATACAATGAGCAGTTCTTC. This translates into CASSLSRYNEQFF.

The gene calls are TRBV10-2 and TRBJ1-5; the match to TRBD1 covers 9 bases. V shed 6 bases and J 7 bases; nucleotides not matched to a gene: 4. There are 13 residues in the CDR3. Germline CDR1 WSHSY, CDR2 SAAADI. CDR3 sequence (DNA): TGCGCCAGCAGCACAGGGGGCAGGCAGCCCCAGCATTTT. Translated: CASSTGGRQPQHF.

The chain carries TRBV25-1 and TRBJ2-2, with 9 bases fitting TRBD1. The J segment lost 6 bases and the V segment lost 6 bases, leaving 5 bases of the junction unmatched. Germline CDR1 and CDR2: MGHDK and SYGVNS. The CDR3 totals 14 residues. CDR3 sequence (DNA): TGTGCCAGCAGACCACAGGGGGCCGCCGGGGAGCTGTTTTTT. Protein: CASRPQGAAGELFF.

The chain combines TRBV6-1 with TRBJ1-5, with D possibly matching TRBD1 (6 bases). Germline V CDR1 and CDR2: MNHNS, SASEGT. The length of the CDR3 is 14 residues. The V and J ends lost 2 bases and 2 bases respectively, with 7 bases between them. The CDR3 DNA is TGTGCCAGCAGTGAATGGACAGGCAATCAGCCCCAGCATTTT. The encoded protein is CASSEWTGNQPQHF.

The J gene is TRBJ1-6, the V gene TRBV30; 8 bases agree with TRBD1. Trimming cost V 6 bases and J 0 bases; bases outside gene matches: 1. The CDR3 has 14 residues. In germline, CDR1 is GTSNPN, CDR2 SVGIG (reference sequence). The CDR3 DNA is TGTGCCTGCAGGGGGCTCTCCTATAATTCACCCCTCCACTTT. Its protein product is CACRGLSYNSPLHF.

The chain carries TRBV28 and TRBJ1-1; tentatively, D is TRBD1 (5 bases). V gave up 6 bases and J gave up 1 base, with 15 bases separating them. The CDR3 is made up of 15 amino acids. Germline CDR1 reads MDHEN; CDR2 reads SYDVKM. CDR3 DNA sequence: TGTGCCAGCAGCTCCGCGGGGGGAACGAACACTGAAGCTTTCTTT. Translating gives CASSSAGGTNTEAFF.

V is TRBV7-9 and J is TRBJ1-6, with TRBD1 matching 8 bases. Trimming took 5 bases from V and 7 from J; bases not matched to a gene: 4. Germline V gives CDR1 SEHNR, CDR2 FQNEAQ (reference sequence). The CDR3 has 14 residues. CDR3 sequence (DNA): TGTGCCAGCAGCGCAGGGGGCAGGAATTCACCCCTCCACTTT. This gives the protein CASSAGGRNSPLHF.

This clone appeared once. The chain is built from TRBV3-1 (or the pseudogene TRBV3-2) and TRBJ1-2; 10 bases are shared with TRBD1. CDR3 size: 15 residues. Germline V CDR1 and CDR2: LGHDT, YNNKEL (reference sequence). With 2 bases clipped from V and 7 bases from J, the junction kept 7 bases outside the gene matches. In DNA, the CDR3 is TGTGCCAGCAGCCAACCCGGACAGGGGGGGCTTGGCTACACCTTC. Residues: CASSQPGQGGLGYTF.

The genes are TRBV2 and TRBJ1-5; 9 bases fit TRBD1. CDR1 SNHLY and CDR2 FYNNEI come from the germline V gene. J gave up 1 base and V 5 bases, and 3 bases lay outside the gene matches. The CDR3 sequence is 15 residues long. In nucleotides, the CDR3 is TGTGCCAGCAGTCCCGGACAGGGGAGCAATCAGCCCCAGCATTTT. Its protein product is CASSPGQGSNQPQHF.

The V call is TRBV9, the J call TRBJ1-1; no reliable D call. V was pared by 0 bases and J by 2 bases, with 5 bases between. This CDR3 comprises 13 residues. Germline-derived CDR1 and CDR2 are SGDLS and YYNGEE. CDR3 in amino acids: CASSVDINTEAFF. DNA for the CDR3: TGTGCCAGCAGCGTAGATATAAACACTGAAGCTTTCTTT.

This chain uses TRBV30 with TRBJ1-2; 7 bases agree with TRBD1. Germline V CDR1 and CDR2: GTSNPN, SVGIG (reference sequence). Trimming at V came to 1 base and at J to 4 bases, leaving 12 bases not matched to a gene. This CDR3 comprises 16 residues. The CDR3 nucleotides read TGTGCCTGGAGTGCCCCTTGGGGACAGACCTTCTATGGCTACACCTTC. As protein: CAWSAPWGQTFYGYTF.

The J gene is TRBJ1-2, the V gene TRBV19; 8 bases match TRBD1. The J segment lost 4 bases and the V segment lost 7 bases, leaving 5 bases of the junction unmatched. The CDR3 runs 13 residues. From germline, CDR1 is LNHDA and CDR2 SQIVND (reference sequence). Here the CDR3 reads CASTQGASYGYTF. The CDR3, as DNA: TGTGCCAGTACGCAGGGGGCTAGCTATGGCTACACCTTC.

This CDR3 reads CASSRPNGFTEAFF. The CDR3, as DNA: TGTGCCAGCAGTCGACCGAACGGGTTCACTGAAGCTTTCTTT. The chain is built from TRBV6-5 and TRBJ1-1; D unresolved. CDR3 length equals 14 residues. Germline CDR1 is MNHEY and CDR2 is SVGAGI. V lost 5 bases, J lost 4 bases, and 14 bases lay in between.

The chain links TRBV9 to TRBJ1-2, with 9 bases that match TRBD1. CDR3 length: 14 amino acids. Per the germline V gene, CDR1 is SGDLS and CDR2 is YYNGEE. V lost 3 bases and J lost 6; bases outside the gene matches: 6. The CDR3 here is CASSASTGGDGYTF. CDR3 DNA sequence: TGTGCCAGCAGCGCTTCAACAGGGGGCGATGGCTACACCTTC.

The rearrangement links TRBV5-1 to TRBJ2-7; 13 nucleotides align to TRBD2. The CDR3 loop spans 14 amino acids. Per germline, CDR1 SGHRS and CDR2 YFSETQ. V shed 8 bases and J 4 bases; nucleotides not matched to a gene: 6. CDR3 DNA: TGCGCCAGTTATCCGGGACTAGCGGGGTACGAGCAGTACGTC. Its protein product is CASYPGLAGYEQYV.

This clone was detected once. This chain links TRBV6-5 with TRBJ1-2, with a weak D call TRBD1 (5 bases). This CDR3 contains 14 residues. Germline V gene lookup returns CDR1 MNHEY and CDR2 SVGAGI. Trimming took 7 bases from V and 0 from J, leaving 12 bases between them. The CDR3 bases are TGTGCCAGCACCAGACAGTTAGCTAACTATGGCTACACCTTC. It specifies CASTRQLANYGYTF.

The chain joins TRBV5-1 to TRBJ2-1, with TRBD2 as a possible D gene (5 bases). CDR3 length: 14 residues. The germline gives CDR1 SGHRS, CDR2 YFSETQ. Trimming shortened V by 2 bases and J by 3 bases, and 9 bases separated the two germline ends. The DNA for the CDR3 is TGCGCCAGCAGCTTAAGCGGAGTCTACAATGAGCAGTTCTTC. It encodes CASSLSGVYNEQFF.

This clone has more than one count but fewer than ten. V is TRBV5-1 and J is TRBJ1-3, with 7 positions matching TRBD1. J gave up 2 bases and V 4 bases, and 3 bases lay outside the gene matches. Germline V gene lookup returns CDR1 SGHRS and CDR2 YFSETQ. The CDR3 is 14 residues long. For the CDR3, the DNA is TGCGCCAGCAGCACGGGGACAGCTGGAAACACCATATATTTT. As protein: CASSTGTAGNTIYF.

V is TRBV11-2 and J is TRBJ2-2; TRBD1 matches 7 bases. Per the germline V gene, CDR1 is SGHAT and CDR2 is FQNNGV. The CDR3 contains 15 residues. V shed 4 bases, J shed 6 bases, and the junction held 8 bases outside the gene matches. CDR3 DNA sequence: TGTGCCAGCAGCTCTGACAGGGTTCTGGCCGGGGAGCTGTTTTTT. It is translated as CASSSDRVLAGELFF.

The sample holds a few counts of this clone. This sequence joins TRBV6-5 and TRBJ2-2, with 8 bases identical to TRBD2. CDR1 and CDR2 (germline): MNHEY, SVGAGI. The CDR3 length is 14 residues. Germline trimming cut 8 bases from V and 4 bases from J; bases unmatched to any gene: 6. The CDR3 here is CASRRAGGTGELFF. CDR3 coding DNA: TGTGCCAGCCGGAGGGCGGGGGGCACCGGGGAGCTGTTTTTT.